Included here is one T cell receptor (beta chain) sequence, with context. The data originate from a study of shared clonotypes between healthy human individuals. The naive CD8 subset, CD45RO-negative cells positively selected for CCR7, excluded terminally differentiated effector memory CD45RA+ cells. Within Nashville, Tennessee resided all donors, each a Caucasian adult. TCRdb keeps only in-frame clones here, not all; method: immunoSEQ multiplex PCR. The repertoire has millions of clones, roughly 95% of them found once; the top ten carry roughly 1%. Trimming pared 0 bases from V and 0 bases from J, leaving 7 bases between. This CDR3 has 14 amino acids. Germline loops: CDR1 SGHRS, CDR2 YFSETQ.

Material for sequencing was naive CD8+ T cells sorted from blood. J is TRBJ2-7 and V is TRBV5-1; D remains unclear. The TCR sequence derives from a young man in good health. CDR3 amino acids: CASSLATDSYEQYF. CDR3 nucleotides: TGCGCCAGCAGCTTGGCCACAGACTCCTACGAGCAGTACTTC.